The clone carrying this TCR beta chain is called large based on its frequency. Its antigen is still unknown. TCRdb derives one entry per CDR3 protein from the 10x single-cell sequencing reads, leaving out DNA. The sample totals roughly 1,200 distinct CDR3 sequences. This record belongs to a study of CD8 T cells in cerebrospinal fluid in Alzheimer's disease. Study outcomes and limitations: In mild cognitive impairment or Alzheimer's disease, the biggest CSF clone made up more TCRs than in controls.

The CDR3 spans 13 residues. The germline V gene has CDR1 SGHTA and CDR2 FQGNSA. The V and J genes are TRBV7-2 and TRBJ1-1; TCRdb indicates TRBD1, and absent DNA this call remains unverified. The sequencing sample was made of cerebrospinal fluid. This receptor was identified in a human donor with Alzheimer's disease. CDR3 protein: CASSLEGVAEAFF.